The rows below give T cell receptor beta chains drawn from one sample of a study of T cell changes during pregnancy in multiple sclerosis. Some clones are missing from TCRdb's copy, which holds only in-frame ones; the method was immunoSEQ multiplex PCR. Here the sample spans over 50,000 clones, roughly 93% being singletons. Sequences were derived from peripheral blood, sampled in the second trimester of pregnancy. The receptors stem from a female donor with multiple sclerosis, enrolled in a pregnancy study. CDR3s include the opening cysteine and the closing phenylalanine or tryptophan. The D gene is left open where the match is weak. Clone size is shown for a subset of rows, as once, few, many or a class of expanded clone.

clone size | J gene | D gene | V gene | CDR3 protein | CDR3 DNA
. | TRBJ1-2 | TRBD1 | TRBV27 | CASRTISRGAAYGYTF | TGTGCCAGCAGGACGATTAGCAGGGGGGCCGCCTATGGCTACACCTTC
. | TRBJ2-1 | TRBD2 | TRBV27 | CASRAGTSGRYEQFF | TGTGCCAGCAGGGCCGGGACTAGCGGGAGGTATGAGCAGTTCTTC
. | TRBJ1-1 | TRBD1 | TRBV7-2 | CASSLAGRQGWPEAFF | TGTGCCAGCAGCTTAGCGGGGAGACAGGGGTGGCCTGAAGCTTTCTTT
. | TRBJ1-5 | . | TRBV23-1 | CASPAPRDNSNQPQHF | TGCGCCAGTCCCGCTCCGCGCGACAATAGCAATCAGCCCCAGCATTTT
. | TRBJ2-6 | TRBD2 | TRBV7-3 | CASSPGLAGAGANVLTF | TGTGCCAGCAGCCCCGGACTAGCGGGAGCTGGGGCCAACGTCCTGACTTTC
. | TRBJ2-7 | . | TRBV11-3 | CASSLAVNSYEQYF | TGTGCCAGCAGCTTAGCCGTAAACTCCTACGAGCAGTACTTC
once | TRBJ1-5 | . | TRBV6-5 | CASRKTGLNSQPQHF | TGTGCCAGCAGAAAAACAGGTTTGAACAGTCAGCCCCAGCATTTT
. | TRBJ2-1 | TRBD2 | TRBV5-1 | CASSPGLAGLLNEQFF | TGCGCCAGCAGCCCGGGACTAGCGGGACTCCTTAATGAGCAGTTCTTC
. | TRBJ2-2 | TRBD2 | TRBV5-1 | CASSLTGGTGELFF | TGCGCCAGCAGCTTGACCGGGGGGACCGGGGAGCTGTTTTTT
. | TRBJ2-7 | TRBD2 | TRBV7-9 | CASSLGGSDEQYF | TGTGCCAGCAGCTTGGGGGGGTCCGACGAGCAGTACTTC
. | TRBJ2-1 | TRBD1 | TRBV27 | CASSLGQGFYNEQFF | TGTGCCAGCAGTCTCGGACAGGGATTTTACAATGAGCAGTTCTTC
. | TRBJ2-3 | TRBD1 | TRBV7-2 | CASSLVGQGVGDTQYF | TGTGCCAGCAGCTTAGTTGGGCAGGGGGTGGGGGATACGCAGTATTTT
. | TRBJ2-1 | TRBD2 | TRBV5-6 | CASSPGLAGLYEQFF | TGTGCCAGCAGCCCGGGACTAGCGGGATTGTATGAGCAGTTCTTC
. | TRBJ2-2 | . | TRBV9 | CASSARGGTGELFF | TGTGCCAGCAGCGCCCGTGGAGGGACCGGGGAGCTGTTTTTT
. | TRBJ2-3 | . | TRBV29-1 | CSVWASSSVDTQYF | TGCAGCGTTTGGGCCAGTTCGTCTGTTGATACGCAGTATTTT
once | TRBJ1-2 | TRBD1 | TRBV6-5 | CASSSSTGVGYTF | TGTGCCAGCAGTTCCTCGACAGGGGTTGGCTACACCTTC
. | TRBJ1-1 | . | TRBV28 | CASSLSIRVGGRDTEAFF | TGTGCCAGCAGTTTATCGATTCGGGTGGGGGGACGGGACACTGAAGCTTTCTTT
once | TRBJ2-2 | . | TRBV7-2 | CASSLGQGGGELFF | TGTGCCAGCAGCTTAGGCCAGGGAGGCGGGGAGCTGTTTTTT
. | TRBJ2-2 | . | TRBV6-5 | CASSPTRGNTGELFF | TGTGCCAGCAGCCCGACTAGGGGGAACACCGGGGAGCTGTTTTTT
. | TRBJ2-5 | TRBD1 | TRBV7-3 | CASSQWGGDRGTETQYF | TGTGCCAGCAGCCAATGGGGTGGAGACAGGGGTACGGAGACCCAGTACTTC
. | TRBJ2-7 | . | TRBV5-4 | CASSLTGIHEQYF | TGTGCCAGCAGCTTAACAGGGATCCACGAGCAGTACTTC
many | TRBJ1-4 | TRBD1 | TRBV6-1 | CASSGGTGVEKLFF | TGTGCCAGCAGTGGCGGGACAGGGGTTGAAAAACTGTTTTTT
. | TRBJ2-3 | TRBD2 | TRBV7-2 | CASSLVAGGPLGTDTQYF | TGTGCCAGCAGCTTAGTAGCGGGAGGGCCTTTGGGTACAGATACGCAGTATTTT
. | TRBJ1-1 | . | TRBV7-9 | CASSLGTVNTEAFF | TGTGCCAGCAGCTTAGGCACGGTGAACACTGAAGCTTTCTTT
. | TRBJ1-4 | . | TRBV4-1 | CASSRLQGANEKLFF | TGCGCCAGCAGCCGCTTACAGGGAGCTAATGAAAAACTGTTTTTT
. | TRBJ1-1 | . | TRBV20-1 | CSAMSVRAFF | TGCAGTGCTATGTCAGTAAGAGCTTTCTTT
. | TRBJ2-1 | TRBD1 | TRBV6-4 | CASSEAGTGGKDEQFF | TGTGCCAGCAGTGAGGCCGGGACAGGGGGCAAGGATGAGCAGTTCTTC
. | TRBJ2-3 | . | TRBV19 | CASTTRATDTQYF | TGTGCCAGTACCACGAGGGCCACAGATACGCAGTATTTT
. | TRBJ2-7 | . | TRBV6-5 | CASSYSTGGEQYF | TGTGCCAGCAGTTACTCAACAGGAGGGGAGCAGTACTTC
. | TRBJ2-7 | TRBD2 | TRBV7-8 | CASSLGRLAAYEQYF | TGTGCCAGCAGCTTAGGTAGGCTAGCGGCTTACGAGCAGTACTTC
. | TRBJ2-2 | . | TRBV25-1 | CASSEWVGTRAGELFF | TGTGCCAGCAGTGAATGGGTAGGGACTCGGGCCGGGGAGCTGTTTTTT
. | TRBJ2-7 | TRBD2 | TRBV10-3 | CAISDPWTSGGYEQYF | TGTGCCATCAGTGACCCATGGACTAGCGGGGGCTACGAGCAGTACTTC
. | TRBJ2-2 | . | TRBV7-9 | CASSPPPGAGELFF | TGTGCCAGCAGTCCACCCCCAGGGGCCGGGGAGCTGTTTTTT
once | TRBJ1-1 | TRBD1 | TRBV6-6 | CASNFVDRGEKAFF | TGTGCCAGCAACTTCGTCGACAGGGGAGAAAAAGCTTTCTTT
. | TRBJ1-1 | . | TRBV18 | CASSPGQMNTEAFF | TGTGCCAGCTCTCCCGGACAGATGAACACTGAAGCTTTCTTT
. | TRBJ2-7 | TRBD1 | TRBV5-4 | CASSLSALQGADYEQYF | TGTGCCAGCAGCCTATCCGCCCTGCAGGGGGCGGACTACGAGCAGTACTTC
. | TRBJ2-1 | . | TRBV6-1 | CASSPLRGANEQFF | TGTGCCAGCAGCCCCCTTCGCGGCGCCAATGAGCAGTTCTTC
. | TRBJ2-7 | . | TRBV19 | CASSNGGLWEQYF | TGTGCCAGTAGTAACGGGGGGCTTTGGGAGCAGTACTTC
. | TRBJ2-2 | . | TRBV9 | CASSPRLDGELFF | TGTGCCAGCAGCCCCCGACTAGACGGGGAGCTGTTTTTT
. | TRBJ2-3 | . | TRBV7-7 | CASSLVPGPTDTQYF | TGTGCTAGCAGCTTAGTTCCGGGTCCCACAGATACGCAGTATTTT
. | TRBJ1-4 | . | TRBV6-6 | CASRDRDTGREKLFF | TGTGCCAGCAGGGATCGGGACACCGGACGGGAAAAACTGTTTTTT
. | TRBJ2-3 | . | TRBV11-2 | CASNMRGDTQYF | TGTGCCAGCAACATGAGGGGGGATACGCAGTATTTT
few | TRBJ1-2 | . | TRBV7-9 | CASRAKGTYGYTF | TGTGCCAGCAGAGCAAAAGGGACTTATGGCTACACCTTC